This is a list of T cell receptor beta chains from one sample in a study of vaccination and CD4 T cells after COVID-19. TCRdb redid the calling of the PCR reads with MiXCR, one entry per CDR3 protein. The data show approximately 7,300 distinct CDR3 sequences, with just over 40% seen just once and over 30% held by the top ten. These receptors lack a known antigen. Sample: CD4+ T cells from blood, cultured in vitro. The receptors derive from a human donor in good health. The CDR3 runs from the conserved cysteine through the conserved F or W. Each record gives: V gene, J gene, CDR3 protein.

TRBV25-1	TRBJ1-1	CASSAGWRNTEAFF
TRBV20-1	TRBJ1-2	CSARVDLGGGYGYTF
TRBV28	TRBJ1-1	CASSFGQLYEAFF
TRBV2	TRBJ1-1	CASSGTGGASGAFF
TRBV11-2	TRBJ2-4	CASSLGGGIGMAKNIQYF
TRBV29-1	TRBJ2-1	CSVALASGNEQFF
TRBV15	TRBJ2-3	CATSRRPLSGGSQDTQYF
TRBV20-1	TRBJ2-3	CRGGQGPPDTQYF
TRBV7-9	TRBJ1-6	CASSLGIDSPLHF
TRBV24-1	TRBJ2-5	CATTDRGQAGTQYF
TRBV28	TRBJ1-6	CASSFSRGHNSPLHF
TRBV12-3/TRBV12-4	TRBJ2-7	CASSLAGTGLYEQYF
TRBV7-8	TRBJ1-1	CASGSRTNTEAFF
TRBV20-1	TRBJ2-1	CSAPRTGGPNEQFF
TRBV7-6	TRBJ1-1	CASSLSSPGTGWASSKAFF
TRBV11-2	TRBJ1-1	CASSLYAGDNTEAFF
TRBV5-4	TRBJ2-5	CASTKGGPSETQYF
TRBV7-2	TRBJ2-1	CASRLTPGLAGGRSSYNEQFF
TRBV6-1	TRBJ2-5	CASRIGTPQETQYF
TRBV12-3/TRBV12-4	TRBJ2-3	CASSLLAGSADTQYF
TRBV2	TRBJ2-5	CASSDWDSQEAQYF
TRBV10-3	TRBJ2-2	CAISERRLNTGELFF
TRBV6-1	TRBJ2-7	CASSPQASGRTGAYEQYF
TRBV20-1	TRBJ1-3	CSALDNSGNTIYF
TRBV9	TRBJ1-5	CASSAPLLEPQHF
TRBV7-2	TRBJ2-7	CASTETGGEQYF
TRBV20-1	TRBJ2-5	CSARPKVWRSPETQYF
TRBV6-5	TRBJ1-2	CASSYSQNYGYTF
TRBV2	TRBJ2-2	CASSEIQGAANTGELFF
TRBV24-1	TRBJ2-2	CATAGGPAGELFF
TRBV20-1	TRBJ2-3	CSARWTSGSLYSTDTQYF
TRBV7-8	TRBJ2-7	CASSTPTGNLYF
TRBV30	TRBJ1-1	CAWRGIGQALSEAFF
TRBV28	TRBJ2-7	CASSRGGHLAGGLYEQYF
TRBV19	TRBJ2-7	CASSGTSGFYEQYF
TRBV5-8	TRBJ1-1	CASRFTGTGLNTEAFF
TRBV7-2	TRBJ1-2	CASSYPELPGAGYTF
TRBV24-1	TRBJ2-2	CATSDQGTNTGELFF
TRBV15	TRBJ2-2	CATSREVPGGRMNTGELFF
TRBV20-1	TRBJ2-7	CSARDLQGYEQYF
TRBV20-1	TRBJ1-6	CSATGTGGGSPLHF
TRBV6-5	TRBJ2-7	CASSYSAATYEQYF
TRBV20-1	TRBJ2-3	CSAQLLPADTQYF
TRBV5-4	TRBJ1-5	CASSLYQGLGNQPQHF
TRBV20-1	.	CSAREGARSAYEQYF
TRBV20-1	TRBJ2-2	CSASRSSGNTGELFF
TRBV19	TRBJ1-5	CASSLIRDQPQHF
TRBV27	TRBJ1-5	CASSSTKLRAANQPQHF
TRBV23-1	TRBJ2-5	CASTPTGHQETQYF